This T cell receptor (beta chain) was documented in a study of T cell responses to AZD1222 COVID-19 vaccine. Overall study context: Pooling was applied to second doses at about 4 or about 12 weeks. Study results and limitations: Two doses of AZD1222 preceded a rise in Spike-specific TCR breadth and depth. Clonal diversity was possibly underestimated, and the donors were mostly white British, with more females.

Method: immunoSEQ multiplex PCR; TCRdb's copy keeps in-frame clones and lacks some. The table has about 150,000 clones, about 91% seen once; the top ten hold 1.5% to 2%. This CDR3 is 14 amino acids long. Per germline, CDR1 SGHNT and CDR2 YYREEE (reference sequence). V gave up 2 bases and J gave up 5 bases, with 13 bases separating them. Details on this clone: The antigen remains unidentified.

The input for sequencing was peripheral blood, taken on day 0 of AZD1222 vaccination. The chain carries TRBV5-4 and TRBJ2-5, with TRBD2 as a possible D gene (5 bases). The clonotype comes from an adult in good health. The CDR3 DNA reads as TGTGCCAGCAGCTTAACGATAGCGTGGGAGACCCAGTACTTC. Translation gives CASSLTIAWETQYF.